These 14 T cell receptor beta chains were sequenced from one sample in a study of identical twins. TCRdb passed the 5' RACE reads through MiXCR, listing each CDR3 protein once. The sample shows fewer than 550,000 distinct CDR3 sequences, about 15% of them seen only once. This sample also appeared in a second study, on yellow fever vaccine responses in identical twins.

The specimen sequenced was CD4+ T cells sorted from blood. The receptor set was obtained from a young woman in good health.

The chain employs TRBV12-3 or TRBV12-4 and TRBJ2-7; possible D gene TRBD2, 6 bases. The V end was cut by 6 bases, the J end by 6 bases, with 18 bases between. The CDR3 totals 14 residues. The CDR3 spells CASRIGGTAGEQYF. DNA for the CDR3: TGTGCCAGCAGGATTGGGGGGACCGCTGGCGAGCAGTACTTC.

This clonotype was seen a few times. The gene calls are TRBV10-2 and TRBJ1-5, with D maybe TRBD1 (5 bases). Germline V gives CDR1 WSHSY, CDR2 SAAADI. Trimming removed 6 bases from V and 6 bases from J, with 21 bases in between. This CDR3 region has 16 residues. CDR3 in amino acids: CASRREGQGRGQPQHF. DNA for the CDR3: TGCGCCAGCAGACGGGAAGGGCAGGGACGGGGTCAGCCCCAGCATTTT.

The chain has TRBV2 and TRBJ2-7; D gene unclear. Trimming removed 8 bases from V and 2 bases from J, with 13 bases in between. The germline V gene has CDR1 SNHLY and CDR2 FYNNEI. The CDR3 totals 13 residues. The CDR3 nucleotides are TGTGCCAGCTCTAACAGCACTACCTACGAGCAGTACGTC. Translated, it gives CASSNSTTYEQYV.

The chain uses TRBV2 and TRBJ2-1; D may match TRBD1 or TRBD2 (6 bases each). The CDR3 is 11 residues long. Germline-derived CDR1 and CDR2 are SNHLY and FYNNEI. V was cut by 4 bases and J by 11 bases, with 9 bases left in between. This CDR3 is CASSVGGQQFF. The DNA of the CDR3 is TGTGCCAGCAGTGTGGGGGGCCAGCAGTTCTTC.

V usage is TRBV6-5 and J usage is TRBJ2-5; weak D call: TRBD1 (5 bases). V was cut by 1 base and J by 5 bases, with 17 bases left in between. CDR1 MNHEY and CDR2 SVGAGI come from the germline V gene. CDR3 size: 16 residues. CDR3 nucleotide sequence: TGTGCCAGCAGTTACTTGTCAGGGCCTTCGGTGGAGACCCAGTACTTC. It codes for CASSYLSGPSVETQYF.

The sample holds many counts of this clonotype. This chain uses TRBV10-3 with TRBJ1-1; no clear D. The CDR3 is 12 residues long. V lost 3 bases to trimming and J lost 7 bases, with 9 bases between them. The germline gives CDR1 ENHRY, CDR2 SYGVKD. CDR3 bases: TGTGCCATCAGTGATTCGGCGGATGAAGCTTTCTTT. The encoded protein is CAISDSADEAFF.

The chain links TRBV5-6 to TRBJ1-1, with a tentative D call TRBD1 (5 bases). CDR3 length: 14 amino acids. Germline CDR1 reads SGHDT; CDR2 reads YYEEEE. With 0 bases removed from V and 6 bases from J, the gap between germline ends came to 12 bases. This chain's CDR3 is CASSLGYGAAEAFF. The CDR3 DNA is TGTGCCAGCAGCTTGGGATACGGGGCCGCTGAAGCTTTCTTT.

This clonotype was seen only a few times. CDR3 nucleotides: TGCAGTGCTACACGACAGGGGAATGGCTACACCTTC. It specifies CSATRQGNGYTF. The J gene is TRBJ1-2, the V gene TRBV20-1; 8 bases match TRBD1. V was clipped by 4 bases and J by 6 bases; unmatched bases: 4. The CDR3 sequence is 12 residues long. Germline loops: CDR1 DFQATT, CDR2 SNEGSKA (reference sequence).

The sample holds a few counts of this clonotype. J is TRBJ2-1 and V is TRBV11-3, with a weak D call TRBD2 (5 bases). The CDR3 is made up of 15 amino acids. Germline V lookup: CDR1 SGHNT, CDR2 YENEEA. The V and J ends lost 5 bases and 5 bases respectively, with 16 bases between them. The DNA of the CDR3 is TGTGCCAGCAGCCCCTCAGAGCGGCAGGACAATGAGCAGTTCTTC. This translates into CASSPSERQDNEQFF.

This clonotype was detected only a few times. The rearrangement joins TRBV12-3 or TRBV12-4 to TRBJ2-4; D is perhaps TRBD1 (8 bases). CDR3 length: 15 residues. Trimming stripped 5 bases from V and 0 bases from J, with 11 bases between. DNA of the CDR3: TGTGCCAGCAGTCACAGGGGGGGAGCCAAAAACATTCAGTACTTC. Translated: CASSHRGGAKNIQYF.

The rearrangement links TRBV10-3 to TRBJ2-5; D remains unclear. The CDR3 totals 13 residues. V was clipped by 2 bases and J by 5 bases, with 9 bases between them. CDR1 is ENHRY, CDR2 SYGVKD, per germline. DNA of the CDR3: TGTGCCATCAGTGAGAGTGGGGTGGAGACCCAGTACTTC. It is translated as CAISESGVETQYF.

The table lists this clonotype with a few counts. The genes are TRBV7-2 and TRBJ1-2; 7 bases fit TRBD1. V was clipped by 1 base and J by 4 bases; unmatched bases: 3. This CDR3 is 14 amino acids long. CDR1 is SGHTA, CDR2 FQGNSA, per germline. CDR3 nucleotide sequence: TGTGCCAGCAGCTTAGGACAGGGAACCTATGGCTACACCTTC. Amino acid sequence: CASSLGQGTYGYTF.

The gene calls are TRBV5-6 and TRBJ1-6; D ambiguous. Looked up from germline, CDR1 is SGHDT and CDR2 is YYEEEE. Trimming cost V 1 base and J 5 bases, with 10 bases left between them. The CDR3 is 15 amino acids. DNA of the CDR3: TGTGCCAGCAGCTTGTTCGCGGGAAATAATTCACCCCTCCACTTT. Residues: CASSLFAGNNSPLHF.

This clonotype was observed a handful of times. V is TRBV29-1 and J is TRBJ2-1, with 11 positions matching TRBD2. The germline CDR1 and CDR2 sequences are SQVTM and ANQGSEA. Trimming took 2 bases from V and 12 from J; bases not matched to a gene: 6. The CDR3 sequence is 13 residues long. DNA for the CDR3: TGCAGCGTTGAATACGTAGCGGGGGGGTCGCAGTTCTTC. This codes for CSVEYVAGGSQFF.